Described below is a single T cell receptor beta chain sequence and its context. Its antigen is unidentified. This record belongs to a study of a mutant IDH1 vaccine in newly diagnosed glioma. Study details: Vaccines were first given 4-6 weeks after radiotherapy alone, or with temozolomide cycles. The V12 visit happened in week 35, and the V13 visit happened in week 47. Antecedent treatment encompassed radiotherapy, temozolomide, or their combination; the majority received both.

The CDR3 has 17 residues. Germline loops: CDR1 SGDLS, CDR2 YYNGEE. The V gene lost 2 bases and the J gene lost 0 bases, with 12 bases spanning the gap. TCRdb keeps only in-frame clones here, not all; method: immunoSEQ multiplex PCR. The profile shows about 26,000 clones, approximately 87% of them singletons. Described time point: week 35, safety follow-up. Vaccinated patients received 300 ug of mutant IDH1 20-mer peptide per dose, with topical imiquimod. In every donor, the tumor was a new WHO grade 3 or 4 IDH1-mutant, ATRX-lost astrocytoma. V is TRBV9 and J is TRBJ2-6; D is uncertain. The TCR sequence derives from a man aged 25 to 40 with glioma. The material sequenced was PBMCs, taken from a glioma patient whose treatment included an IDH1 peptide vaccine. CDR3 residues: CASSVTAGNSGANVLTF. The CDR3 region has the DNA TGTGCCAGCAGCGTCACGGCAGGAAACTCTGGGGCCAACGTCCTGACTTTC.